This TCR beta chain was identified during a study of T cell changes during pregnancy in multiple sclerosis. Assay: immunoSEQ multiplex PCR; the TCRdb copy retains only in-frame clones and omits some. In the table there are 40,000 to 50,000 clones, roughly 91% of which are singletons. The CDR3 is made up of 16 amino acids. In germline, CDR1 is LGHNA, CDR2 YNFKEQ. The trim removed 4 bases at V and 4 bases at J, leaving 12 bases unmatched. The clonotype originates from a female donor with multiple sclerosis, enrolled in a pregnancy study. The sequences come from CD8+ T cells from peripheral blood mononuclear cells, collected in the first trimester of pregnancy. The chain carries TRBV4-2 and TRBJ2-7; TRBD2 agrees at 8 bases. CDR3 nucleotide sequence: TGTGCCAGCAGCCCTGGCGGGAGGACATTTTCGTACGAGCAGTACTTC. Encoded protein: CASSPGGRTFSYEQYF.